These T cell receptor beta chains were read from a single sample in a study of blood T cells in healthy people across ages. TCRdb passed the 5' RACE reads through MiXCR, listing each CDR3 protein once. The sample lists about 690,000 distinct CDR3 sequences, roughly 43% occurring once. Sequences were obtained from blood. These receptors were obtained from a man aged 80 or over in good health. Each CDR3 is given with its conserved first and last residue. Fields, in order: D gene, V gene, clone size, J gene, CDR3 DNA, CDR3 protein. A D gene is named only where the DNA matches it firmly. Rows give clone size only sometimes, using once, few, many, or a class for an expanded clone.

NA	TRBV7-2	NA	TRBJ1-4	TGTGCCAGCAGCAACCGGGACACTGATGAAAAACTGTTTTTT	CASSNRDTDEKLFF
NA	TRBV20-1	few	TRBJ2-3	TGCAGTGCCAAACAGGGACCTAGCACAGATACGCAGTATTTT	CSAKQGPSTDTQYF
NA	TRBV27	many	TRBJ1-2	TGTGCCAGCAGTTCCATTGGGCCGGGGGATGGCTACACCTTC	CASSSIGPGDGYTF
NA	TRBV6-5	NA	TRBJ2-5	TGTGCCAGCAGGGTGGATTTGACCCAGTACTTC	CASRVDLTQYF
NA	TRBV20-1	NA	TRBJ2-5	TGCAGTGCTAGATCTGGGGGCACAGAGACCCAGTACTTC	CSARSGGTETQYF
NA	TRBV5-1	NA	TRBJ2-2	TGCGCCAGCAGCTCGTCCCTAGGGGCCTCCGATTGGTTAACCGGGGAGCTGTTTTTT	CASSSSLGASDWLTGELFF
NA	TRBV4-3	NA	TRBJ2-5	TGCGCCAGCAGCCGTTCGGGCAGGGGCCGAACTGGGGCCCAGTACTTC	CASSRSGRGRTGAQYF
NA	TRBV5-1	NA	TRBJ1-2	TGCGCCAGCAGCTCGGGACGGGGGCCCTTGCAAGGAGCTAACTATGGCTACACCTTC	CASSSGRGPLQGANYGYTF
TRBD1	TRBV20-1	NA	TRBJ2-2	TGCAGTGCTAGGGCGACAGGGGCTAACACCGGGGAGCTGTTTTTT	CSARATGANTGELFF
NA	TRBV7-2	few	TRBJ1-2	TGTGCCAGCAGCTTACAGGGGCCCACTCTCCCCAACTATGGCTACACCTTC	CASSLQGPTLPNYGYTF
NA	TRBV6-4	NA	TRBJ2-3	TGTGCCAGCAGTGAGGTCATCACAGATACGCAGTATTTT	CASSEVITDTQYF
NA	TRBV7-2	NA	TRBJ2-7	TGTGCCAACAGCCGTGACCGTCCCTACGAGCAGTACTTC	CANSRDRPYEQYF
NA	TRBV4-1	NA	TRBJ1-2	TGCGCCAGCAGCCAAGATCCTCAGGGACCGTCTTATGGCTACACCTTC	CASSQDPQGPSYGYTF
NA	TRBV7-9	NA	TRBJ1-2	TGTGCCAGCAGCCCACAGACAGTTTATTATGGCTACACCTTC	CASSPQTVYYGYTF
NA	TRBV4-3	few	TRBJ2-1	TGCGCCAGCAGCCGTGACTCCGTAGGAAGCTCCTACAATGAGCAGTTCTTC	CASSRDSVGSSYNEQFF
NA	TRBV18	NA	TRBJ2-1	TGTGCCAGCTCACCGACGGTCAAAGGGAGCTCCTACAATGAGCAGTTCTTC	CASSPTVKGSSYNEQFF
TRBD1	TRBV4-2	NA	TRBJ2-7	TGTGCCAGCAGCCACACGGACAGGGAGGCCTACGAGCAGTACTTC	CASSHTDREAYEQYF
NA	TRBV24-1	many	TRBJ2-1	TGTGCCACCAGTGACGAATACAATGAGCAGTTCTTC	CATSDEYNEQFF
TRBD1	TRBV6-1	once	TRBJ1-6	TGTGCCAGCAGTGAAGCGCATGGCAGGGGGACTTCACCCCTCCACTTT	CASSEAHGRGTSPLHF
NA	TRBV20-1	many	TRBJ2-6	TGCAGTGCTAGAGGGGCTGGGGCCAACGTCCTGACTTTC	CSARGAGANVLTF
TRBD2	TRBV20-1	NA	TRBJ2-7	TGCAGTTCATTGGGACTAGTCTACGAGCAGTACTTC	CSSLGLVYEQYF
NA	TRBV11-2	once	TRBJ1-4	TGTGCCAGCAGCCCCACCCTAGTTGTGGGGAGTGAAAAACTGTTTTTT	CASSPTLVVGSEKLFF
TRBD1	TRBV10-3	NA	TRBJ2-1	TGTGCCATCAGTGACCCTGGGACAGGGGTCTCCTACGAGCAGTTCTTC	CAISDPGTGVSYEQFF
NA	TRBV20-1	NA	TRBJ2-1	TGCAGTGCAGGGGGAGGGCCTAACAACAATGAGCAGTTCTTC	CSAGGGPNNNEQFF
NA	TRBV10-3	NA	TRBJ1-1	TGTGCCATCAGGGTTGTGGGGGAGAACACTGAAGCTTTCTTT	CAIRVVGENTEAFF
NA	TRBV7-2	few	TRBJ2-1	TGTGCCAGCAGCTCAAACAGGGTCTCCTACAATGAGCAGTTCTTC	CASSSNRVSYNEQFF
NA	TRBV6-6	NA	TRBJ1-2	TGTGCCAGCCTCCCACCGCGGACAGCTAACTATGGCTACACCTTC	CASLPPRTANYGYTF
NA	TRBV12-3/TRBV12-4	many	TRBJ2-6	TGTGCCAGCAGTAATTCTGGGGCCAACGTCCTGACTTTC	CASSNSGANVLTF
TRBD1	TRBV24-1	few	TRBJ2-1	TGTGCCACCAGTGATTACAGACAGGGGGCTTCCAGTGAGCAGTTCTTC	CATSDYRQGASSEQFF
TRBD2	TRBV9	NA	TRBJ2-7	TGTGCCAGCAGCTTCGGACTAGCGGGGGGCTATAATGAGCAGTACTTC	CASSFGLAGGYNEQYF
NA	TRBV7-7	NA	TRBJ2-5	TGTGTTAGCAGCTCTAATTCCCATGGGGAGACCCAGTACTTC	CVSSSNSHGETQYF
NA	TRBV6-2/TRBV6-3	NA	TRBJ1-5	TGTGCCAGCAGTTCCCCGGGGAGCTATCAGCCCCAGCATTTT	CASSSPGSYQPQHF
NA	TRBV4-1	few	TRBJ2-7	TGCGCCAGCAGCCAAGATCCCGGGGTCGGCGAGCAGTACTTC	CASSQDPGVGEQYF
TRBD1	TRBV6-2/TRBV6-3	NA	TRBJ2-1	TGTGCCAGCAGGGGACAGGGAATTAATATCCATGAGCAGTTCTTC	CASRGQGINIHEQFF
TRBD2	TRBV9	NA	TRBJ2-1	TGTGCCAGCAGTAGTAGCGGGAGCGGGTACAATGAGCAGTTCTTC	CASSSSGSGYNEQFF
NA	TRBV7-8	NA	TRBJ2-1	TGTGCCAGCAGCTTATCTACAGAGAACTACGATGAGCAGTTCTTC	CASSLSTENYDEQFF
NA	TRBV5-1	NA	TRBJ2-7	TGCGCCAGCAGCCCGGTCTCCTCGTCCTACGAGCAGTACTTC	CASSPVSSSYEQYF
TRBD1	TRBV12-3/TRBV12-4	many	TRBJ2-5	TGTGCCAGCAGCCAATTCGGACAGGGTGGCCAAGAGACCCAGTACTTC	CASSQFGQGGQETQYF
TRBD1	TRBV20-1	NA	TRBJ1-1	TGCAGTGCCCGGACAGGAGGCCCTGAAGCTTTCTTT	CSARTGGPEAFF
NA	TRBV6-4	few	TRBJ2-3	TGTGCCAGCAGTCCGGACGCTAGCACAGATACGCAGTATTTT	CASSPDASTDTQYF
NA	TRBV5-1	NA	TRBJ2-1	TGCGCCAGCAGCTTGGGACGGGGGCAGAGCGGGACCTTTTACAATGAGCAGTTCTTC	CASSLGRGQSGTFYNEQFF
TRBD2	TRBV15	NA	TRBJ2-6	TGTGCCACCAGCAGAGTTGGTCAAAGCGGGGGGCTAATGACTTTC	CATSRVGQSGGLMTF
NA	TRBV14	NA	TRBJ2-2	TGTGCCAGCAGCCAAGTCTCTGGCGGGGAGCTGTTTTTT	CASSQVSGGELFF
NA	TRBV4-1	NA	TRBJ2-6	TGCGCCAGCAGCCAAGGGATAGCACCCACCAACGTCCTGACTTTC	CASSQGIAPTNVLTF
NA	TRBV30	NA	TRBJ2-3	TGTGCCTGGAGTGTTGGGGGCGGAGATACGCAGTATTTT	CAWSVGGGDTQYF
NA	TRBV6-2/TRBV6-3	NA	TRBJ2-7	TGTGCCAGCAGGTGCACCACAAACAGCGGCGAGCAGTACTTC	CASRCTTNSGEQYF
NA	TRBV7-2	many	TRBJ2-6	TGTGCCAGCAGCTCCAGTTCCTCTGGGGCCAACGTCCTGACTTTC	CASSSSSSGANVLTF
NA	TRBV5-5	many	TRBJ2-5	TGTGCCAGCAAGCGTCCCGAAGAGACCCAGTACTTC	CASKRPEETQYF
NA	TRBV7-2	NA	TRBJ1-1	TGTGCCAGCAGCTTAGCGCAGGCGCGCCGGGGGAACACTGAAGCTTTCTTT	CASSLAQARRGNTEAFF
NA	TRBV6-2/TRBV6-3	NA	TRBJ2-1	TGTGCCAGCAAGGACGGGATAGCGTCGCAGTTCTTC	CASKDGIASQFF
NA	TRBV25-1	many	TRBJ2-5	TGTGCCAGCAGTGAATTGGGGGGAGAGACCCAGTACTTC	CASSELGGETQYF
NA	TRBV10-2	NA	TRBJ2-7	TGCGCCAGCAGTTCAATTAGCTCCTACGAGCAGTACTTC	CASSSISSYEQYF
NA	TRBV11-3	NA	TRBJ2-1	TGTGCCAGCAGCTCGTCACGCGGGGTTGAGCAGTTCTTC	CASSSSRGVEQFF